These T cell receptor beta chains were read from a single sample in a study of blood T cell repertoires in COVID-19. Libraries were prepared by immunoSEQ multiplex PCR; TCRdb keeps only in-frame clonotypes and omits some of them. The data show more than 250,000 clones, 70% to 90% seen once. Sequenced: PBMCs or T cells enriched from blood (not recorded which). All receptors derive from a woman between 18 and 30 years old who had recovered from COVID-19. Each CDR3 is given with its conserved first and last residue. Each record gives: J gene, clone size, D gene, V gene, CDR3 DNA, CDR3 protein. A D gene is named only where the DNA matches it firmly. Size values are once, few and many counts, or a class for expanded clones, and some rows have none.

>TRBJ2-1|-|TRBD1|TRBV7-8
TGTGCCAGCAGCCGAGGACAGGGGTCATACAATGAGCAGTTCTTC
CASSRGQGSYNEQFF
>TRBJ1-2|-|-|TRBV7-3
TGTGCCAGCAGCTTACGGGAGGGAGCTAACTATGGCTACACCTTC
CASSLREGANYGYTF
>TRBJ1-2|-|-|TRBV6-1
TGTGCCAGCAGTGAAGAATGGGGAGCTAACTATGGCTACACCTTC
CASSEEWGANYGYTF
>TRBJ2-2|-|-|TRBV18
TGTGCCAGCTCACCAGAGGGGGACACCGGGGAGCTGTTTTTT
CASSPEGDTGELFF
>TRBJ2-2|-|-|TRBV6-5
TGTGCCAGCACCCCCGGAGGGGAGAACACCGGGGAGCTGTTTTTT
CASTPGGENTGELFF
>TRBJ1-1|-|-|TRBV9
TGTGCCAGCAGCGTAGGATCAGGGCATAATGAAGCTTTCTTT
CASSVGSGHNEAFF
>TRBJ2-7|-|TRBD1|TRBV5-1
TGCGCCAGCAGCTCATACCCCACCGGGACAGGGATCTACGAGCAGTACTTC
CASSSYPTGTGIYEQYF
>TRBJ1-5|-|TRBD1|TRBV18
TGTGCCAGCTCACCAACAGGGGGCCTTGATCAGCCCCAGCATTTT
CASSPTGGLDQPQHF
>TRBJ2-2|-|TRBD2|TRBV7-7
TGTGCCAGCAGCCCCCCTGGCGGGAGGGCCGGGGAGCTGTTTTTT
CASSPPGGRAGELFF
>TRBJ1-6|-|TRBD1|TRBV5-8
TGTGCCAGCAGCTTCGGACAGGGATCACCCCTCCACTTT
CASSFGQGSPLHF
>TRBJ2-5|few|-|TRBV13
TGTGCCAGCACGAGGACAGCCCAAGAGACCCAGTACTTC
CASTRTAQETQYF
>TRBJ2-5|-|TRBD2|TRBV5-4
TGTGCCAGCAGCCCGGGACTAGCGGAAGAGACCCAGTACTTC
CASSPGLAEETQYF
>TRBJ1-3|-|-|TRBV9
TGTGCCAGCAGCGCCCCTCAAACCGGGGGGGAAGACTCTGGAAACACCATATATTTT
CASSAPQTGGEDSGNTIYF
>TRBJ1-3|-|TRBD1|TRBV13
TGTGCCAGCAGGACAGGGATTTCCCGTCTCTCTGGAAACACCATATATTTT
CASRTGISRLSGNTIYF
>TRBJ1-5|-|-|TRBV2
TGTGCCAGCAGTGAAGCGGGACTCCGGAGCAATCAGCCCCAGCATTTT
CASSEAGLRSNQPQHF
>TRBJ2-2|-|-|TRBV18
TGTGCCAGCTCACCATATTTGACGGACAACGCGAACACCGGGGAGCTGTTTTTT
CASSPYLTDNANTGELFF
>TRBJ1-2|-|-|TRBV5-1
TGCGCCAGCAGCCCCGGCCCACAGACTAACTATGGCTACACCTTC
CASSPGPQTNYGYTF
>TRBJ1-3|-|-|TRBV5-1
TGCGCCAGCAGCTTGGGCCCCCGAGGACAGAGCTCTGGAAACACCATATATTTT
CASSLGPRGQSSGNTIYF
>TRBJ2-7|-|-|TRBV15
TGTGCCACCAGCAGAGATACGGCTAGCGCGTCCTACGAGCAGTACTTC
CATSRDTASASYEQYF
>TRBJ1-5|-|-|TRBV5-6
TGTGCCAGCAGCTTCCCCGGGCAGCCCCAGCATTTT
CASSFPGQPQHF
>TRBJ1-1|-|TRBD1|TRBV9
TGTGCCAGCAGCGGAGGACAGGGGGCGGTTGACACTGAAGCTTTCTTT
CASSGGQGAVDTEAFF
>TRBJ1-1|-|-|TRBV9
TGTGCCAGCAGCGTCGGACAGACAAACACTGAAGCTTTCTTT
CASSVGQTNTEAFF
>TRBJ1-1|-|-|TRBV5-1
TGCGCCAGCAGCTTGGCCGTACAGCCGAGTATGAACACTGAAGCTTTCTTT
CASSLAVQPSMNTEAFF
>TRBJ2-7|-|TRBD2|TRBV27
TGTGCCAGCAGTCCCGGGACTAGCGGGAACGTCTACGAGCAGTACTTC
CASSPGTSGNVYEQYF
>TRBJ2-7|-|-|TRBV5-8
TGTGCCAGCAGCTTGGTTCCTGGCAACTACGAGCAGTACTTC
CASSLVPGNYEQYF
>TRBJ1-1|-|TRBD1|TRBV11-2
TGTGCCAGCAGCTTGGGCAGGGGGCCGATGATGAACACTGAAGCTTTCTTT
CASSLGRGPMMNTEAFF
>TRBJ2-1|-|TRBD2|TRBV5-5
TGTGCCAGCAGCGGAGGGACTAGCGGGAGTCGGGAGCAGTTCTTC
CASSGGTSGSREQFF
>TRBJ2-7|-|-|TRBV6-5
TGTGCCAGCAGTTGGGCTATAGGGGGGGGAGTTTACGAGCAGTACTTC
CASSWAIGGGVYEQYF
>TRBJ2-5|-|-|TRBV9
TGTGCCAGCAGCGTGACCGTAGGGGGGAGGGGAGAGACCCAGTACTTC
CASSVTVGGRGETQYF
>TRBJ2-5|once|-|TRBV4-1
TGCGCCAGCAGCCAAGGGAGCGGGCCCAGAGAGACCCAGTACTTC
CASSQGSGPRETQYF
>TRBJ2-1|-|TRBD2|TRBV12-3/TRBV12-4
TGTGCCAGCAGTTTGACTAGCGGGAGGGAGCAGTTCTTC
CASSLTSGREQFF
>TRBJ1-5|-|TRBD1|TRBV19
TGTGCCAGTGGTGGGGGACAGGGCGGTCAGCCCCAGCATTTT
CASGGGQGGQPQHF
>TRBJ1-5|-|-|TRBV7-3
TGTGCCAGCAGCTATGCCTATGTGGGGGGGAGTAATCAGCCCCAGCATTTT
CASSYAYVGGSNQPQHF
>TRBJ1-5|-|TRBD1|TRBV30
TGTGCCTGGACACCGGGACAGAAGAATCAGCCCCAGCATTTT
CAWTPGQKNQPQHF
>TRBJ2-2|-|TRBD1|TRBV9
TGTGCCAGCAGCGTCCGAGACAGGGATCCCGGGGAGCTGTTTTTT
CASSVRDRDPGELFF
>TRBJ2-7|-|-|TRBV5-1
TGCGCCAGCAGCTCTCGCGGCAGGGGCCGGTACGAGCAGTACTTC
CASSSRGRGRYEQYF
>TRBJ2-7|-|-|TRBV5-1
TGCGCCAGCAGCGTGGGGGGACAAAGAAACGAGCAGTACTTC
CASSVGGQRNEQYF
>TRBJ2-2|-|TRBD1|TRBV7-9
TGTGCCAGCAGCCGCGGACAGGGGGCGGCCGGGGAGCTGTTTTTT
CASSRGQGAAGELFF
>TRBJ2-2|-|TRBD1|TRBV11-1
TGTGCCAGCAGCCCTCGACAGGGGGCGACCGGGGAGCTGTTTTTT
CASSPRQGATGELFF
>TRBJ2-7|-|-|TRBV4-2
TGTGCCAGCAGCCAAGATCAAGTCGGGGGGCCTAACGAGCAGTACTTC
CASSQDQVGGPNEQYF
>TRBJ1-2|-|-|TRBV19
TGTGCCAGTAGTATGATTCCTGGACAGCCCGGTGGCTACACCTTC
CASSMIPGQPGGYTF
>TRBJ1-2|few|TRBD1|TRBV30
TGTGCCTGGAGTGTACCGGGAGGGACAGCTTATGGCTACACCTTC
CAWSVPGGTAYGYTF
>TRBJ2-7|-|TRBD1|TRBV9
TGTGCCAGCAGCGGGTGGACAGGCCACGAGCAGTACTTC
CASSGWTGHEQYF
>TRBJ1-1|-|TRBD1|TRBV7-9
TGTGCCAGCAGCCGCGGACAGGGAAGGGCTGAAGCTTTCTTT
CASSRGQGRAEAFF
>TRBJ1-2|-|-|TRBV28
TGTGCCAGCAGCCTCACAGGATCGGGCTATGGCTACACCTTC
CASSLTGSGYGYTF
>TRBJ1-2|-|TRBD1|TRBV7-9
TGTGCCAGCAGCGCGACAGGGGGCAACTATGGCTACACCTTC
CASSATGGNYGYTF
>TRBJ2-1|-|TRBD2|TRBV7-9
TGTGCCAGCAGCTTACAGGAGGCTAGCGGGAAGTTCTTC
CASSLQEASGKFF
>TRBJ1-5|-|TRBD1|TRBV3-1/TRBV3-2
TGTGCCAGCAGCCAATCCGGACAGGGGGGCAATCAGCCCCAGCATTTT
CASSQSGQGGNQPQHF
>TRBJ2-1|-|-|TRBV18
TGTGCCAGCTCACCCGCCCGAGGGCAGCAGTTCTTC
CASSPARGQQFF